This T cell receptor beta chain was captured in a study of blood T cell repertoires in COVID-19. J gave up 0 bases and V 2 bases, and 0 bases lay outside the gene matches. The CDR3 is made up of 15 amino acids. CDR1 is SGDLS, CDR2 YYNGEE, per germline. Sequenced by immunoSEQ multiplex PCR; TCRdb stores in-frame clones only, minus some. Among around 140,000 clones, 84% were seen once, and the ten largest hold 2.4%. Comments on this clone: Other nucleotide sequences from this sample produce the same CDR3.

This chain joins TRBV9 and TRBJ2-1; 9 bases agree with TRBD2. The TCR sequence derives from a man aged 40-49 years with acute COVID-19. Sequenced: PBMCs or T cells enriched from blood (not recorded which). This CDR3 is CASSVSGSSYNEQFF. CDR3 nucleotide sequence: TGTGCCAGCAGCGTTAGCGGGAGCTCCTACAATGAGCAGTTCTTC. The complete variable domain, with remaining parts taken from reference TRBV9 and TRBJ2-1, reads DSGVTQTPKHLITATGQRVTLRCSPRSGDLSVYWYQQSLDQGLQFLIQYYNGEERAKGNILERFSAQQFPDLHSELNLSSLELGDSALYFCASSVSGSSYNEQFFGPGTRLTVL.